These 11 T cell receptor beta chains were all obtained from the same sample, sequenced in a study of monozygotic twins with inflammatory bowel disease. Following a re-call of the 5' RACE reads, TCRdb has one entry per CDR3 protein and lacks DNA. The data show approximately 400,000 distinct CDR3 sequences, and the top ten clones hold around 2.3%. The sequencing input was blood. All receptors derive from a human donor with ulcerative colitis or Crohn's disease, or a healthy co-twin of an affected twin (not recorded which).

The V gene is TRBV11-3, the J gene TRBJ2-1; TCRdb returns TRBD2, unconfirmable since there is no DNA. CDR3 length: 17 residues. Germline V gene lookup returns CDR1 SGHNT and CDR2 YENEEA. CDR3 residues: CASSLGTSGGMNNEQFF.

The rearrangement uses TRBV12-3 or TRBV12-4 and TRBJ1-5. The CDR3 covers 13 residues. The CDR3 sequence: CASSLGDFQPQHF.

V and J are TRBV29-1 and TRBJ2-3. From germline, CDR1 is SQVTM and CDR2 ANQGSEA. CDR3 length: 12 residues. CDR3: CSVEELVDTQYF.

The chain is built from TRBV12-3 or TRBV12-4 and TRBJ2-5; TCRdb selects TRBD2, and the lack of DNA leaves this call unchecked. This CDR3 is 15 amino acids long. The CDR3 spells CASSPTLAGQETQYF.

The chain links TRBV14 to TRBJ1-1; absent DNA, TCRdb's TRBD1 call cannot be checked. The CDR3 covers 13 residues. Per germline, CDR1 SGHDN and CDR2 FVKESK. The CDR3 sequence is CASSQQGGTEAFF.

The V and J genes are TRBV18 and TRBJ2-1; TCRdb picks TRBD1, but there is no DNA to check that call. Germline values: CDR1 KGHSH, CDR2 LQKENI. The CDR3 has 15 residues. The CDR3 loop reads CASFRDRGTYNEQFF.

This sequence joins TRBV29-1 and TRBJ2-3; there is no DNA to check the TCRdb D call of TRBD2. Germline V lookup: CDR1 SQVTM, CDR2 ANQGSEA. The CDR3 spans 14 residues. The CDR3: CSVGPRRFTDTQYF.

The V gene is TRBV20-1, the J gene TRBJ1-3; TCRdb selects TRBD1, and the lack of DNA leaves this call unchecked. Germline CDR1 reads DFQATT; CDR2 reads SNEGSKA (reference sequence). The CDR3 contains 14 residues. The CDR3 reads CSARDGGAGNTIYF.

This sequence joins TRBV3-1 and TRBJ2-3; as DNA is missing, the TRBD2 call by TCRdb cannot be tested. This CDR3 spans 14 amino acids. From germline, CDR1 is LGHDT and CDR2 YNNKEL (reference sequence). This chain's CDR3 is CASSQLDLPDTQYF.

The J gene is TRBJ1-1, the V gene TRBV29-1. There are 14 residues in the CDR3. Germline-derived CDR1 and CDR2 are SQVTM and ANQGSEA. CDR3 residues: CSVREVGESTEAFF.

The chain carries TRBV7-2 and TRBJ2-3. The CDR3 is made up of 12 amino acids. Germline CDR1 SGHTA, CDR2 FQGNSA. CDR3 protein: CASAIQTDTQYF.